This T cell receptor (beta chain) was sequenced during a study of low-dose radiotherapy and immunotherapy resistance in tumors. About the research overall: Aspirin was administered orally at 300 mg daily for four cycles, commencing on cycle 1 day 1.

This sample's time point: after trial treatment. Treatment reported: LDRT plus nivolumab, ipilimumab, low-dose cyclophosphamide and aspirin (RACIN trial). Donors received nivolumab, ipilimumab, aspirin, low-dose cyclophosphamide and low-dose radiotherapy. Each patient who was eligible had an advanced solid tumor with no tumor-infiltrating lymphocytes. This clonotype was observed many times. TRAV- and TRBV-specific primers were used for first-strand cDNA, which covered alpha and beta chains. TCR amplification involved roughly 21 PCR cycles with a constant-region primer and V-primer adapter. One entry per CDR3 protein results from TCRdb running MiXCR on the reads. The sample includes tens of thousands of distinct CDR3 sequences, 20% to 25% seen only once; the top ten take around 13%. V was trimmed by 3 bases and J by 0 bases, leaving 6 bases between them. This CDR3 region has 14 residues. Germline CDR1 reads SGHDN; CDR2 reads FVKESK.

The chain carries TRBV14 and TRBJ1-3; no clear D gene. Sequenced here: PBMCs, sampled after low-dose radiotherapy plus immunotherapy. The origin of this receptor is a female donor with ovarian cancer. The CDR3 loop reads CASSHSSSGNTIYF. The CDR3 DNA follows: TGTGCCAGCAGCCATAGCAGCTCTGGAAACACCATATATTTT.